This is a list of T cell receptor beta chains from one sample in a study of blood T cell repertoires in COVID-19. The data were produced by immunoSEQ multiplex PCR, yet TCRdb's version contains in-frame clones alone and is incomplete. Of approximately 200,000 clones detected, approximately 83% appear once; the ten largest clones hold 2% to 2.5%. Sequencing was done on a sample of peripheral blood. These TCRs come from a woman aged 60 to 75 with acute or convalescent COVID-19. Each CDR3 is given with its conserved first and last residue. D genes are given only for firm matches. The listing skips clone size in some rows; elsewhere it reads once, few, many or a size class.

J: TRBJ1-1; size: NA; length: 14; V: TRBV4-1; D: TRBD1; CDR3: CASSHYQGATEAFF; DNA: TGCGCCAGCAGCCACTACCAGGGGGCCACTGAAGCTTTCTTT
J: TRBJ2-7; size: NA; length: 15; V: TRBV19; D: NA; CDR3: CASSIGGRGGYEQYF; DNA: TGTGCCAGTAGTATAGGCGGGCGTGGAGGCTACGAGCAGTACTTC
J: TRBJ2-1; size: NA; length: 11; V: TRBV20-1; D: TRBD2; CDR3: CSARDGGVQFF; DNA: TGCAGTGCTAGAGATGGGGGGGTGCAGTTCTTC
J: TRBJ1-3; size: few; length: 15; V: TRBV5-1; D: NA; CDR3: CASSSGQRSGNTIYF; DNA: TGCGCCAGCAGCAGTGGACAGCGCTCTGGAAACACCATATATTTT
J: TRBJ2-7; size: NA; length: 14; V: TRBV15; D: TRBD2; CDR3: CATSGSGGTNEQYF; DNA: TGTGCCACCAGCGGGAGCGGGGGGACCAACGAGCAGTACTTC
J: TRBJ1-2; size: NA; length: 13; V: TRBV7-8; D: NA; CDR3: CASSLRGRDGYTF; DNA: TGTGCCAGCAGCTTACGCGGAAGAGATGGCTACACCTTC
J: TRBJ1-1; size: once; length: 15; V: TRBV5-4; D: TRBD1; CDR3: CASSLKGFRGAEAFF; DNA: TGTGCCAGCAGCTTGAAAGGTTTCAGGGGGGCTGAAGCTTTCTTT
J: TRBJ1-5; size: NA; length: 13; V: TRBV28; D: TRBD1; CDR3: CASSQDRGQPQHF; DNA: TGTGCCAGCAGTCAGGACAGGGGTCAGCCCCAGCATTTT
J: TRBJ1-3; size: once; length: 15; V: TRBV13; D: NA; CDR3: CASSFEASSGNTIYF; DNA: TGTGCCAGCAGCTTTGAGGCGAGCTCTGGAAACACCATATATTTT
J: TRBJ1-1; size: NA; length: 13; V: TRBV10-2; D: TRBD1; CDR3: CASKSGQGTEAFF; DNA: TGCGCCAGCAAAAGCGGACAGGGCACTGAAGCTTTCTTT
J: TRBJ2-3; size: NA; length: 15; V: TRBV7-9; D: NA; CDR3: CASSLGRVDTDTQYF; DNA: TGTGCCAGCAGCTTAGGGCGGGTTGACACAGATACGCAGTATTTT
J: TRBJ2-2; size: NA; length: 13; V: TRBV6-5; D: NA; CDR3: CANPYRGRRELFF; DNA: TGTGCCAACCCTTACCGGGGGAGGAGGGAGCTGTTTTTT
J: TRBJ1-1; size: NA; length: 15; V: TRBV6-5; D: NA; CDR3: CASRPASPAGTEAFF; DNA: TGTGCCAGCAGGCCAGCCAGCCCGGCGGGGACTGAAGCTTTCTTT
J: TRBJ1-5; size: few; length: 12; V: TRBV4-1; D: NA; CDR3: CASSQEGQPQHF; DNA: TGCGCCAGCAGCCAAGAGGGCCAGCCCCAGCATTTT
J: TRBJ2-5; size: NA; length: 12; V: TRBV18; D: NA; CDR3: CASSPGQETQYF; DNA: TGTGCCAGCTCACCCGGCCAAGAGACCCAGTACTTC
J: TRBJ1-1; size: NA; length: 16; V: TRBV12-5; D: TRBD1; CDR3: CASGLDHRTGRTEAFF; DNA: TGTGCTAGTGGTTTGGACCATCGGACAGGCCGGACTGAAGCTTTCTTT
J: TRBJ1-2; size: NA; length: 11; V: TRBV29-1; D: NA; CDR3: CSVEERNGYTF; DNA: TGCAGCGTTGAAGAGAGGAATGGCTACACCTTC
J: TRBJ2-1; size: NA; length: 12; V: TRBV5-1; D: NA; CDR3: CASSLEGTREFF; DNA: TGCGCCAGCAGCTTGGAGGGGACACGAGAGTTCTTC
J: TRBJ1-1; size: NA; length: 16; V: TRBV19; D: TRBD1; CDR3: CASSSRGTVLNTEAFF; DNA: TGTGCCAGTAGTAGCCGAGGGACAGTTTTGAACACTGAAGCTTTCTTT